The 12 T cell receptor beta chains below were found in one sample sequenced in a study of cytomegalovirus exposure and HLA in healthy donors. The primer mix had 60 Vbeta and 13 Jbeta primers. Clones were sequenced by immunoSEQ multiplex PCR, and TCRdb holds only the in-frame ones, with some missing. The sample lists some 130,000 clones; 77% were seen once. Sequencing used PBMCs. These receptors came from a woman aged 40 to 55 in good health and CMV-seronegative.

As regards this clone: Other nucleotide sequences from this sample produce the same CDR3. This chain links TRBV6-5 with TRBJ1-2; D not resolved. Germline V lookup: CDR1 MNHEY, CDR2 SVGAGI. The CDR3 is 14 amino acids. The germline V and J ends were trimmed by 6 bases and 4 bases, with 15 bases remaining between them. CDR3 coding DNA: TGTGCCAGCAGGAAAGAAGGAGTTGGCTATGGCTACACCTTC. Amino acids: CASRKEGVGYGYTF.

The chain couples TRBV6-5 to TRBJ1-3, with no clear D. Trimming removed 2 bases from V and 0 bases from J, with 11 bases in between. Germline CDR1 reads MNHEY; CDR2 reads SVGAGI. The CDR3 is made up of 16 amino acids. The CDR3 nucleotides read TGTGCCAGCAGTTACGGCCTTACCTCCTCTGGAAACACCATATATTTT. Translation gives CASSYGLTSSGNTIYF.

This chain connects TRBV6-5 to TRBJ2-3, with TRBD2 matching over 7 bases. The CDR3 extends over 15 amino acids. The germline CDR1 and CDR2 sequences are MNHEY and SVGAGI. Losses at the gene ends were 6 bases for V and 1 base for J; bases not matched to a gene: 7. DNA for the CDR3: TGTGCCAGCAGCCAATCCAGCGGGGGCACAGATACGCAGTATTTT. It encodes CASSQSSGGTDTQYF.

V and J are TRBV5-4 and TRBJ2-7; 9 nucleotides agree with TRBD1. V shed 3 bases, J shed 3 bases, and the junction held 4 bases outside the gene matches. Germline values: CDR1 SGHNT, CDR2 YYREEE (reference sequence). The length of the CDR3 is 14 residues. The CDR3: CASSYGQGNYEQYF. CDR3 nucleotide sequence: TGTGCCAGCAGCTACGGACAGGGGAACTACGAGCAGTACTTC.

This chain links TRBV4-1 with TRBJ2-1; TRBD2 matches at 7 bases. The CDR3 has 20 amino acids. Germline lookup yields CDR1 MGHRA and CDR2 YSYEKL. Unmatched junction bases numbered 14, after V lost 0 bases and J lost 0 bases. The CDR3 sequence is CASSQEPPGVTSDSYNEQFF. The DNA for the CDR3 is TGCGCCAGCAGCCAAGAGCCGCCTGGAGTTACTAGCGACTCCTACAATGAGCAGTTCTTC.

This clone was seen more than once but under ten times. J is TRBJ2-1 and V is TRBV9; TRBD2 matches 10 bases. CDR3 length: 16 amino acids. Germline CDR1 SGDLS, CDR2 YYNGEE. J gave up 5 bases and V 4 bases, and 9 bases lay outside the gene matches. CDR3 region: CASSISAGGRNNEQFF. The CDR3 DNA is TGTGCCAGCAGCATTTCAGCGGGGGGGCGTAACAATGAGCAGTTCTTC.

This clone was found once. This rearrangement joins TRBV5-4 to TRBJ2-7, with 8 bases aligning to TRBD2. Trimming removed 0 bases from V and 2 bases from J; junction bases left unmatched: 4. There are 15 residues in the CDR3. Germline-derived CDR1 and CDR2 are SGHNT and YYREEE (reference sequence). CDR3 sequence: CASSLASRGAYEQYF. The CDR3 region has the DNA TGTGCCAGCAGCTTGGCTTCGCGGGGGGCCTACGAGCAGTACTTC.

The rearrangement uses TRBV28 and TRBJ1-5, with TRBD1 matching over 7 bases. There are 16 residues in the CDR3. The germline gives CDR1 MDHEN, CDR2 SYDVKM. The junction had 7 bases not matched to a gene; V was cut back by 3 bases and J by 2 bases. The CDR3 nucleotides read TGTGCCAGCAGTTTTCGACAGGGCGCGGGCAATCAGCCCCAGCATTTT. This encodes CASSFRQGAGNQPQHF.

This chain uses TRBV10-3 with TRBJ2-1; D is undetermined. Trimming removed 3 bases at V and 5 bases at J, with 5 bases between. Germline V gene data show CDR1 as ENHRY and CDR2 as SYGVKD. The CDR3 has 12 amino acids. The CDR3 reads CAISDTDNEQFF. The CDR3 bases are TGTGCCATCAGTGACACTGACAATGAGCAGTTCTTC.

V is TRBV11-2 and J is TRBJ2-7; possible D gene TRBD1, 5 bases. Trimming removed 5 bases at V and 2 bases at J, with 16 bases between. Per the germline V gene, CDR1 is SGHAT and CDR2 is FQNNGV. This CDR3 spans 15 amino acids. CDR3 sequence (DNA): TGTGCCAGCAGCCAAGAAGGGGAAGGCACCTACGAGCAGTACTTC. The encoded protein is CASSQEGEGTYEQYF.

The V and J genes are TRBV27 and TRBJ2-7, with 12 bases that match TRBD1. The germline CDR1 and CDR2 sequences are MNHEY and SMNVEV (reference sequence). V lost 5 bases, J lost 4 bases, and 3 bases stayed unmatched. The CDR3 covers 14 residues. The chain's CDR3 is CASSRDRGQYEQYF. Written as DNA, the CDR3 is TGTGCCAGCAGTAGGGACAGGGGGCAGTACGAGCAGTACTTC.

In its sample, this clone was seen once. CDR3 nucleotide sequence: TGTGCCAGCAGTCGGACTAGATGGGAGACCCAGTACTTC. It is translated as CASSRTRWETQYF. The chain links TRBV7-2 to TRBJ2-5; 7 nucleotides agree with TRBD2. There are 13 residues in the CDR3. The trim removed 6 bases at V and 5 bases at J, leaving 6 bases unmatched. Germline assignment: CDR1 SGHTA and CDR2 FQGNSA.